This TCR beta chain was observed in a study of PD-1 blockade in mismatch repair-deficient tumors. Study details: Enrolled about 2013-2016, patients had progressing, pretreated mismatch repair-deficient cancers of about a dozen types.

The data were produced by immunoSEQ multiplex PCR, yet TCRdb's version contains in-frame clones alone and is incomplete. The data hold some 48,000 clones, with 81% observed a single time. J lost 3 bases, V lost 7 bases, and 6 bases had no gene match. There are 14 residues in the CDR3. CDR1 is MNHNS and CDR2 is SASEGT in the germline V gene. In regard to this clone: Its matching antigen is unknown.

Mismatch repair deficiency was confirmed in all patients, by PCR or immunohistochemistry. The TCR-sequenced patients were a few responders to pembrolizumab. Overall study findings and caveats: Rapid post-treatment expansion, then contraction, generally preceding radiologic response, marked tumor-resident clones.

The sample here was peripheral blood, taken less than 21 weeks after starting pembrolizumab. The rearrangement links TRBV6-1 to TRBJ2-3, with 8 bases lining up with TRBD2. This clonotype was sampled from an adult with mismatch repair-deficient cancer. In DNA, the CDR3 is TGTGCCAGCACCCAACGGGGGGGTACAGATACGCAGTATTTT. Translation gives CASTQRGGTDTQYF.